This is a list of T cell receptor beta chains from one sample in a study of T cell responses to AZD1222 COVID-19 vaccine. Using immunoSEQ multiplex PCR, the repertoire was profiled, and TCRdb retains in-frame clones only, with some absent. The sample includes about 120,000 clones, about 93% of them seen just once. Material: peripheral blood, obtained 28 days after the second AZD1222 dose. All receptors come from an adult who received the AZD1222 COVID-19 vaccine. Each CDR3 is given with its conserved first and last residue.

j_call,v_call,cdr3_length,cdr3_aa
TRBJ1-3,TRBV2,14,CASSRGPSGNTIYF
TRBJ2-1,TRBV12-3/TRBV12-4,11,CASSSLNEQFF
TRBJ1-2,TRBV6-2/TRBV6-3,16,CASSYRPGQGHYGYTF
TRBJ1-1,TRBV7-6,13,CASSWDRNTEAFF
TRBJ2-2,TRBV11-3,16,CASSLYGQGHTGELFF
TRBJ2-3,TRBV9,16,CASSVSAGGVTDTQYF
TRBJ2-7,TRBV4-1,16,CASSQVLSGNTYEQYF
TRBJ2-2,TRBV5-1,16,CASSYGGSVDTGELFF
TRBJ1-1,TRBV29-1,14,CSVVGSDRGTEAFF
TRBJ2-5,TRBV7-9,12,CASSLEVETQYF
TRBJ2-7,TRBV6-5,14,CASSLGQGYHEQYF
TRBJ1-5,TRBV6-5,14,CASSYGPGNQPQHF
TRBJ1-2,TRBV6-5,13,CATFAWDRGHYTF
TRBJ1-5,TRBV19,16,CASSPWGEASNQPQHF
TRBJ1-1,TRBV18,12,CASSPPEGKAFF
TRBJ2-1,TRBV12-5,15,CASGAGGSSYNEQFF
TRBJ1-1,TRBV5-1,14,CASSFRGQNTEAFF
TRBJ2-5,TRBV6-5,14,CASRRSVGRETQYF
TRBJ2-1,TRBV4-1,16,CASSQLAGGLYNEQFF
TRBJ1-6,TRBV2,16,CASSESGAINNSPLHF
TRBJ1-1,TRBV4-2,14,CASSPGQVNTEAFF
TRBJ2-3,TRBV7-2,14,CASRTGVGSDTQYF
TRBJ1-1,TRBV2,11,CAGGQNFEAFF
TRBJ2-7,TRBV7-2,16,CASSLEALANIYEQYF
TRBJ1-6,TRBV5-8,14,CATPRGTYNSPLHF
TRBJ1-1,TRBV7-9,12,CASRTMNTEAFF
TRBJ1-4,TRBV11-2,15,CASSATGSRGEKLFF
TRBJ1-3,TRBV11-2,16,CASSLDRGLSGNTIYF
TRBJ2-3,TRBV5-1,12,CASSSVGDTQYF
TRBJ1-1,TRBV6-5,15,CASSFTTGLNTEAFF
TRBJ2-7,TRBV6-1,13,CASSENRYYEQYF
TRBJ1-5,TRBV27,15,CASSLTSGINQPQHF
TRBJ1-2,TRBV27,16,CASSFRGAPMDYGYTF
TRBJ1-5,TRBV7-9,14,CASSTGHPNQPQHF
TRBJ1-2,TRBV24-1,11,CATRLDYGYTF
TRBJ2-7,TRBV5-8,15,CASSLGFGTTYEQYF
TRBJ1-4,TRBV7-9,14,CASSFGATNEKLFF
TRBJ1-6,TRBV11-2,17,CASSFAYRGLNNSPLHF
TRBJ2-3,TRBV27,16,CASSQMTSGGADTQYF
TRBJ2-7,TRBV6-5,14,CASSRTGSSYEQYF
TRBJ1-4,TRBV6-5,13,CASSDRGLEKLFF
TRBJ2-1,TRBV21-1,20,CASSARTSGGTVTPYNEQFF
TRBJ1-5,TRBV6-1,14,CASSEDRGIQPQHF
TRBJ2-3,TRBV9,15,CASSVGGLVGDTQYF
TRBJ2-5,TRBV29-1,11,CSVEVSETQYF
TRBJ1-1,TRBV7-2,13,CASSLMGGSEAFF
TRBJ2-5,TRBV5-4,14,CASREQGGKETQYF
TRBJ2-2,TRBV24-1,16,CATSDIVPGTASELFF
TRBJ2-1,TRBV6-2/TRBV6-3,15,CASSYQGVGYNEQFF
TRBJ1-2,TRBV6-5,16,CASSYSGTATNYGYTF
TRBJ1-2,TRBV30,11,CASDRAYGYTF
TRBJ1-5,TRBV3-1/TRBV3-2,15,CASSQDRGIGQPQHF